This entry features one T cell receptor beta chain sequence. Its specificity is not known. Germline CDR1 reads SGHNT; CDR2 reads YENEEA. Unmatched junction bases numbered 8, after V lost 0 bases and J lost 8 bases. The length of the CDR3 is 16 residues. Only in-frame clones appear in the TCRdb table, and some are missing; sequencing was by immunoSEQ multiplex PCR. This sample has roughly 140,000 clones, with 75% to 85% found just once. The sample is drawn from a study of T cell responses to AZD1222 COVID-19 vaccine. General study points: The donors showed a predominance of white British ancestry and of females, with possible underestimation of clonal diversity. Reportedly, close to half of spike-specific TCRs are directed against unmutated variant regions.

The TCR comes from an adult in good health. The sample here was peripheral blood, taken on day 0 of MenACWY control vaccination. The chain couples TRBV11-3 to TRBJ2-1, with 9 bases matching TRBD1. CDR3: CASSLDQGDRVHEQFF. The CDR3 bases are TGTGCCAGCAGCTTAGATCAGGGGGACAGGGTCCATGAGCAGTTCTTC.